The 10 T cell receptor beta chains reported below all come from one sample, sequenced in a study of T cell clonotyping in hematopoietic cell transplantation. Some clones are missing from TCRdb's copy, which holds only in-frame ones; the method was immunoSEQ multiplex PCR. The sample carries just over 4,000 clones, roughly 94% recorded once. Here the sequenced sample was PBMCs, taken 30 days after allogeneic stem cell transplant. All receptors come from a male patient in his fifties who had an allogeneic stem cell transplant from a related donor, so the T cells may come from the graft donor. Some clones in this sample may be carry-over from other donors' samples.

The chain joins TRBV7-2 to TRBJ2-7, with D perhaps being TRBD1 or TRBD2 (5 bases each). The ends were cut back, 3 bases at V and 2 bases at J, with 8 bases in the middle. The germline V gene has CDR1 SGHTA and CDR2 FQGNSA. CDR3 length: 13 amino acids. In DNA form, the CDR3 reads TGTGCCAGCAGCTTGGGACGGACCTACGAGCAGTACTTC. Encoded protein: CASSLGRTYEQYF.

The chain has TRBV7-8 and TRBJ1-4, with D possibly TRBD1 on 5 matching bases. Germline CDR1 reads SGHVS; CDR2 reads FQNEAQ. The CDR3 spans 16 residues. Trimming pared 5 bases from V and 6 bases from J, leaving 19 bases between. CDR3 in amino acids: CASSHQPDILYEKLFF. The CDR3 region has the DNA TGTGCCAGCAGCCATCAACCGGACATCCTATATGAAAAACTGTTTTTT. Supplemented by reference TRBV7-8 and TRBJ1-4, the full variable domain reads GAGVSQSPRYKVAKRGQDVALRCDPISGHVSLFWYQQALGQGPEFLTYFQNEAQLDKSGLPSDRFFAERPEGSVSTLKIQRTQQEDSAVYLCASSHQPDILYEKLFFGSGTQLSVL.

The V gene is TRBV6-5, the J gene TRBJ1-5; unclear D gene. Germline CDR1 is MNHEY and CDR2 is SVGAGI. The CDR3 sequence is 13 residues long. Trimming cost V 2 bases and J 4 bases, with 6 bases left between them. CDR3 sequence (DNA): TGTGCCAGCAGTTACAGATTAAATCAGCCCCAGCATTTT. Amino acid sequence: CASSYRLNQPQHF.

The rearrangement links TRBV13 to TRBJ1-1; D gene unclear. This CDR3 spans 13 amino acids. V lost 0 bases, J lost 3 bases, and 5 bases lay in between. CDR1 is PRHDT, CDR2 FYEKMQ, per germline (reference sequence). Here the CDR3 reads CASSLGAHTEAFF. The CDR3 DNA sequence: TGTGCCAGCAGCTTAGGGGCCCACACTGAAGCTTTCTTT.

The J gene is TRBJ2-7, the V gene TRBV10-2, with D hard to call. Trimming removed 0 bases from V and 5 bases from J, with 2 bases in between. Per the germline V gene, CDR1 is WSHSY and CDR2 is SAAADI. The CDR3 sequence is 11 residues long. The CDR3 DNA reads as TGCGCCAGCAGTGAGTCAAACGAGCAGTACTTC. Its translation is CASSESNEQYF.

V gene TRBV7-9 combines with J gene TRBJ2-5, with TRBD1 matching over 11 bases. Germline V gene lookup returns CDR1 SEHNR and CDR2 FQNEAQ (reference sequence). The CDR3 has 15 residues. The junction had 2 bases not matched to a gene; V was cut back by 1 base and J by 4 bases. As DNA, the CDR3 is TGTGCCAGCAGCTTAGGGACAGGGGGCGGAGAGACCCAGTACTTC. Its translation is CASSLGTGGGETQYF.

The CDR3 is CASSLVFSRSNTEAFF. In DNA form, the CDR3 reads TGTGCCAGCAGCTTAGTATTTAGCAGAAGCAACACTGAAGCTTTCTTT. V usage is TRBV7-9 and J usage is TRBJ1-1; D is uncertain. This CDR3 region has 16 residues. Germline CDR1 and CDR2: SEHNR and FQNEAQ (reference sequence). The V end lost 1 base, the J end lost 2 bases, and 14 bases lay between the germline ends.

The chain has TRBV30 and TRBJ2-7, with 11 bases matching TRBD1. This CDR3 contains 15 residues. The germline gives CDR1 GTSNPN, CDR2 SVGIG (reference sequence). V shed 0 bases and J 6 bases; nucleotides not matched to a gene: 7. CDR3 DNA sequence: TGTGCCTGGAGTGTACGGACAGGGGGCAAGGGCGAGCAGTACTTC. Translation gives CAWSVRTGGKGEQYF.

As regards this clone: One end of the junction is discordant with germline, which a read error may explain. The chain employs TRBV30 and TRBJ1-3; 9 nucleotides agree with TRBD1. CDR3 size: 11 residues. CDR1 and CDR2 from the germline V gene are GTSNPN and SVGIG (reference sequence). CDR3 DNA: TGTGCCGGGCGGGGACAGGGCCCGTTTTTCTTT. It specifies CAGRGQGPFFF.

The chain couples TRBV11-2 to TRBJ1-2; maybe TRBD1 (5 bases). Germline CDR1 and CDR2: SGHAT and FQNNGV. The length of the CDR3 is 11 residues. Trimming removed 4 bases from V and 7 bases from J, with 7 bases in between. The CDR3 protein is CASSSGGGYTF. In nucleotides, the CDR3 is TGTGCCAGCAGCTCGGGGGGTGGCTACACCTTC. Variable domain in full (rest from reference TRBV11-2 and TRBJ1-2): EAGVAQSPRYKIIEKRQSVAFWCNPISGHATLYWYQQILGQGPKLLIQFQNNGVVDDSQLPKDRFSAERLKGVDSTLKIQPAKLEDSAVYLCASSSGGGYTFGSGTRLTVV.